This TCR beta chain is from a study of T cell responses to AZD1222 COVID-19 vaccine. With respect to this clone: Antigen unknown.

Study observations and caveats: Sampling that yielded the repertoires occurred only after the peak T cell response.

The repertoire was sequenced with immunoSEQ multiplex PCR; TCRdb's copy has only in-frame clones and lacks some. The sample holds roughly 150,000 clones, 90% to 95% seen once. In germline, CDR1 is ENHRY, CDR2 SYGVKD. V lost 10 bases and J lost 0, with 16 bases in between. CDR3 length: 14 amino acids. The rearrangement joins TRBV10-3 to TRBJ2-7; tentatively, D is TRBD1 (6 bases). The input for sequencing was peripheral blood, taken on day 0 of AZD1222 vaccination. This clonotype was obtained from an adult in good health. CDR3 amino acids: CATRGDKSSYEQYF. Written as DNA, the CDR3 is TGTGCCACCCGAGGGGACAAAAGCTCCTACGAGCAGTACTTC.